What follows describes a single TCR beta chain. Its matching antigen is unknown. Each CDR3 protein gets one entry after TCRdb re-called the 5' RACE reads with MiXCR. The profile shows about 350,000 distinct CDR3 sequences, 4.1% of them singletons. This entry belongs to a study of T cells after yellow fever vaccination. Turning to the study itself: For low cell numbers, libraries were made with SMART-Seq v4 Ultra Low Input. General study findings and limits: Once the booster was given, most primary-vaccination clones reappeared, at over 95% for CD4 and 85% to 90% for CD8. Peaking faster, on day 5 versus 15, the secondary response was nonetheless weaker. Abundant clonotypes (contaminants from the bulk population) could be present in FACS-sorted repertoires.

The CDR3 runs 14 residues. Germline CDR1 and CDR2: DFQATT and SNEGSKA (reference sequence). After removal of 1 base from V and 3 bases from J, the junction contained 2 bases not matched to a gene. The sample was PBMCs, taken 5 days after the yellow fever booster vaccination. This chain links TRBV20-1 with TRBJ2-3; 9 bases align to TRBD2. This TCR was sampled from a man aged 18 to 29 who received the YFV17D yellow fever vaccine. The CDR3 region is CSARATSGTDTQYF. CDR3 DNA: TGCAGTGCTAGAGCGACTAGCGGTACAGATACGCAGTATTTT.